The T cell receptor (beta chain) described here comes from a study of response to subunit inactivated influenza vaccine (dated by TCRdb to 2016 to 2019). General notes on the study: Deep quantitative profiling of the T cell receptor repertoire was used in the study to follow responses to a trivalent subunit inactivated influenza vaccine. Study-wide conclusions, independent of this receptor: It was suggested by the authors that each seasonal influenza vaccination may recruit only a limited number of new T cells.

This clonotype was seen only a few times. Its recognized antigen is unknown. No base quality values were provided; no much bigger clone lies one nucleotide off. V loses 2 bases of germline sequence and J loses 6 bases, and the interval between the two ends is 16 bases. From the cysteine through the phenylalanine, the CDR3 covers 14 amino acids. Just the 42-base CDR3 DNA is kept, in frame starting at base 1. The germline V gene (reference sequence) specifies DFQATT as CDR1 and SNEGSKA as CDR2. Libraries were built with RT-PCR. TCRdb names Illumina HiSeq 2500 as the instrument used. TCRdb reworked the public reads: Q25 trimming with fastp, MiXCR clone assembly, productive beta chains retained. Rows with a matching CDR3 protein are joined into one entry that keeps the most common DNA and genes. For this sample the table gives around 750,000 distinct CDR3 sequences, of which around 20% were detected only once. The ten largest clonotypes hold about 9.4% of the sample.

The chain is made from TRBV20-1 and TRBJ1-1, with no confidently assigned D gene. The sequenced sample was PBMCs from blood, obtained roughly 5 days after vaccination. The sequence was obtained from a man in his forties or fifties who received an inactivated influenza vaccine. Donor details come from another sample of the same person, matched by shared clones. The CDR3 in this case is CSARPLSLEAEAFF. The sequenced DNA is TGCAGTGCTAGACCTCTGTCCCTCGAGGCTGAAGCTTTCTTT.